Described below is a single T cell receptor (beta chain) sequence and its context. The sample comes from a study of blood T cell repertoires in COVID-19. The V and J ends lost 4 bases and 0 bases respectively, with 9 bases between them. Germline CDR1 and CDR2: MNHNY and SVGAGI (reference sequence). The CDR3 is 14 residues long. Profiling relied on immunoSEQ multiplex PCR, and the TCRdb table lists in-frame clones only, not all of them. The sample has around 140,000 clones; about four fifths are singletons. Sequenced sample: peripheral blood. This receptor was identified in a man between 65 and 85 years old who had recovered from COVID-19. The chain has TRBV6-6 and TRBJ1-1; D gene ambiguous. CDR3 residues: CASSSRSVNTEAFF. Written as DNA, the CDR3 is TGTGCCAGCAGTTCCCGCTCAGTGAACACTGAAGCTTTCTTT.